This T cell receptor (beta chain) emerged from a study of beta chain features in type 1 diabetes. The investigators reverse transcribed all of the isolated RNA, so they sequenced expressed TCRB transcripts. It was found that naive, central memory and regulatory T cell samples averaged around 3.8 million reads. Generated by immunoSEQ multiplex PCR, the TCRdb table keeps only in-frame clones and is missing some. This table has about 150,000 clones, 7.5% to 10% appearing once. Study observations and caveats: Diminished insertions and augmented deletions at VDJ junctions characterized type 1 diabetes patients. There was a moderate but significant shortening of TCRB CDR3s in all four CD4+ subsets of Type 1 diabetes patients.

V was pared by 6 bases and J by 2 bases, with 17 bases between. The CDR3 is 15 residues long. Looked up from germline, CDR1 is SNHLY and CDR2 is FYNNEI. To note about this clone: Its cognate antigen is unknown.

Sequencing was carried out using central memory CD4+ T cells from blood. This receptor was identified in a young woman in good health. The chain uses TRBV2 and TRBJ2-7; tentatively, D is TRBD2 (6 bases). The CDR3 region has the DNA TGTGCCAGCAGCGCTGACGGGACTTCGACCTACGAGCAGTACTTC. This translates into CASSADGTSTYEQYF.